This TCR beta chain was recovered during a study of shared clonotypes between healthy human individuals. Repertoires were generated with immunoSEQ multiplex PCR, while TCRdb's copy carries only in-frame clones and drops some. The repertoire holds hundreds of thousands of clones, with 95% to 97% as singletons. From CD4+ cells came CD45RA+ naive and CD45RA-negative memory subsets. This TCR was recovered from a woman in her 30s in good health. Sequenced input: naive CD4+ T cells sorted from blood. The subset denotes: CD45RA+ positively selected.

CDR3 sequence reads: CASATQGQPNTGELFF. The CDR3 nucleotides read TGTGCCAGCGCCACCCAAGGACAGCCGAACACCGGGGAGCTGTTTTTT. The chain couples TRBV7-3 to TRBJ2-2; a possible D gene is TRBD1 (6 bases). The CDR3 is 16 residues long. Looked up from germline, CDR1 is SGHTA and CDR2 is FQGTGA. V was cut by 8 bases and J by 0 bases, with 16 bases left in between. Together with reference TRBV7-3 and TRBJ2-2, the CDR3 gives the full variable domain: GAGVSQTPSNKVTEKGKYVELRCDPISGHTALYWYRQSLGQGPEFLIYFQGTGAADDSGLPNDRFFAVRPEGSVSTLKIQRTERGDSAVYLCASATQGQPNTGELFFGEGSRLTVL.